This T cell receptor (beta chain) was sequenced for a study of OX40 agonist ivuxolimab in advanced cancers. About the research overall: The drug used for patients, ivuxolimab, was an agonistic anti-OX40 (CD134) antibody. Hepatocellular carcinoma, melanoma, renal cell or head and neck cancer affected the dose-escalation patients. Three patients had partial responses: one hepatocellular carcinoma, two cutaneous melanoma.

Some clones are missing from TCRdb's copy, which holds only in-frame ones; the method was immunoSEQ multiplex PCR. Of tens of thousands of clones listed, roughly 83% are singletons. Germline CDR1 SGHDT, CDR2 YYEEEE. The CDR3 runs 18 residues. Unmatched junction bases numbered 13, after V lost 1 base and J lost 3 bases. This clone was counted a single time. This receptor was obtained from an adult with an advanced solid tumor such as melanoma, head and neck, liver or kidney cancer. The sample here was CD4+ or CD8+ T cells sorted from blood, taken in a trial of the OX40 agonist ivuxolimab. The chain links TRBV5-6 to TRBJ2-7; TRBD2 matches 10 bases. This CDR3 is CASSLRLAGASIFYEQYF. The CDR3 nucleotides are TGTGCCAGCAGCTTGCGTCTAGCGGGAGCCTCCATCTTCTACGAGCAGTACTTC.